What follows are 29 T cell receptor beta chains derived from one specimen sequenced in a study of post-analysis software for immune sequencing data (dated by TCRdb to between 2015 and 2016). Overall study outcomes, separate from this receptor: Four to six TRBV segments, including TRBV5-6, TRBV5-1 and TRBV20-1, were significantly more frequent in patients than controls.

Their specific antigens are unknown. Library prep was done by PCR. Sequencing took place on an Illumina HiSeq 2500. Unique molecular identifiers were incorporated into TCR beta cDNA libraries to reduce PCR and sequencing biases. TCRdb reprocessed the public reads (quality trimming at Q25 with fastp, clone calling with MiXCR) and kept in-frame beta chains. Identical CDR3 protein sequences are pooled into one entry, listed with their most common genes and DNA. The table for this sample lists 750,000 to 950,000 distinct CDR3 sequences; under 70% of them were counted only once. The biggest ten clones account for around 4.5% of the sample. Sequencing was done on a sample of blood. The receptors shown here come from a girl between 10 and 17 years old with multiple sclerosis.

This chain links TRBV3-1 with TRBJ2-5; 7 nucleotides match TRBD1. The CDR3 is 16 residues long. V shed 4 bases, J shed 4 bases, and the junction held 12 bases outside the gene matches. Germline lookup yields CDR1 LGHDT and CDR2 YNNKEL (reference sequence). DNA for the CDR3: TGTGCCAGCAGCCGGAGCCCGGGACAGAGGGGAGAGACCCAGTACTTC. Its translation: CASSRSPGQRGETQYF.

V gene TRBV5-1 combines with J gene TRBJ2-4; the match to TRBD1 covers 9 bases. This CDR3 is 16 amino acids long. The junction had 9 bases not matched to a gene; V was cut back by 4 bases and J by 4 bases. Germline assignment: CDR1 SGHRS and CDR2 YFSETQ. CDR3 residues: CASSPGQGPLKNIQYF. For the CDR3, the DNA is TGCGCCAGCAGCCCCGGACAGGGGCCGCTGAAAAACATTCAGTACTTC. Supplemented by reference TRBV5-1 and TRBJ2-4, the full variable domain reads KAGVTQTPRYLIKTRGQQVTLSCSPISGHRSVSWYQQTPGQGLQFLFEYFSETQRNKGNFPGRFSGRQFSNSRSEMNVSTLELGDSALYLCASSPGQGPLKNIQYFGAGTRLSVL.

The chain joins TRBV12-3 or TRBV12-4 to TRBJ2-1; 13 bases are a match to TRBD2. The end of the DNA fits TRBJ2-7 better, so the J call may be wrong. There are 16 residues in the CDR3. CDR3 DNA: TGTGCCAGCAGGAGACTAGCGGGAGGAACCTACAATGAGCAGTACTTC. It specifies CASRRLAGGTYNEQYF.

The chain has TRBV7-9 and TRBJ2-6; D may correspond to TRBD1 or TRBD2 (5 bases each). The ends were cut back, 2 bases at V and 0 bases at J, with 17 bases in the middle. Looked up from germline, CDR1 is SEHNR and CDR2 is FQNEAQ (reference sequence). This CDR3 comprises 19 residues. For the CDR3, the DNA is TGTGCCAGCAGCTTACGGTTCGGGGCTCCGAGCTCTGGGGCCAACGTCCTGACTTTC. Protein: CASSLRFGAPSSGANVLTF.

The CDR3 DNA sequence: TGTGCCAGCAGCGTAGCCCCTGGGTTGGGTTACGAGCAGTACTTC. This gives the protein CASSVAPGLGYEQYF. V and J are TRBV9 and TRBJ2-5; D uncertain. Matching the DNA end better, TRBJ2-7 makes the J call doubtful. This CDR3 contains 15 residues. Germline loops: CDR1 SGDLS, CDR2 YYNGEE.

The chain couples TRBV5-1 to TRBJ1-2, with 7 bases aligning to TRBD1. The V and J ends lost 3 bases and 8 bases, in that order; junction bases with no gene match: 7. Germline CDR1 SGHRS, CDR2 YFSETQ. The CDR3 has 13 amino acids. This chain's CDR3 is CASSSNRGSGYTF. CDR3 DNA: TGCGCCAGCAGCTCGAACAGGGGTTCCGGCTACACCTTC.

A few counts support this clonotype. This chain links TRBV5-1 with TRBJ1-1; D not certain. Germline V lookup: CDR1 SGHRS, CDR2 YFSETQ. CDR3 size: 18 residues. Trimming left V 4 bases short and J 3 bases short, with 25 bases between. CDR3 coding DNA: TGCGCCAGCAGCCCCGGCCGCAGGATAAGTGGGGTAGACACTGAAGCTTTCTTT. Its protein is CASSPGRRISGVDTEAFF.

The chain joins TRBV20-1 to TRBJ1-1, with D uncertain. V lost 6 bases to trimming and J lost 1 base, with 18 bases between them. This CDR3 contains 15 residues. Germline V gene lookup returns CDR1 DFQATT and CDR2 SNEGSKA (reference sequence). CDR3 sequence (DNA): TGCAGTGCCAATCCCCTGCAGCGACCGAACACTGAAGCTTTCTTT. This codes for CSANPLQRPNTEAFF.

The sample holds a few counts of this clonotype. The genes are TRBV7-6 and TRBJ2-1, with D tentatively TRBD1 (5 bases). The CDR3 loop spans 14 amino acids. The V end was cut by 5 bases, the J end by 3 bases, with 11 bases between. CDR1 and CDR2 from the germline V gene are SGHVS and FNYEAQ. The CDR3 bases are TGTGCCAGCAGCCTAACAGGAATCTACAATGAGCAGTTCTTC. It encodes CASSLTGIYNEQFF.

V and J are TRBV5-1 and TRBJ2-1; 7 bases line up with TRBD2. The V gene end was trimmed by 0 bases and the J gene end by 15 bases; junction bases not matched to a gene: 6. The CDR3 is 12 residues long. The germline CDR1 and CDR2 sequences are SGHRS and YFSETQ. The CDR3 DNA reads as TGCGCCAGCAGCTTGGGGGGGGGACTACCGTTCTTC. The encoded protein is CASSLGGGLPFF. Looking up the rest from reference TRBV5-1 and TRBJ2-1 gives the full variable domain: KAGVTQTPRYLIKTRGQQVTLSCSPISGHRSVSWYQQTPGQGLQFLFEYFSETQRNKGNFPGRFSGRQFSNSRSEMNVSTLELGDSALYLCASSLGGGLPFFGPGTRLTVL.

The rearrangement joins TRBV6-1 to TRBJ2-7, with D possibly matching TRBD1 (6 bases). The V gene lost 10 bases and the J gene lost 2 bases, with 9 bases spanning the gap. The CDR3 extends over 11 amino acids. Per germline, CDR1 MNHNS and CDR2 SASEGT. CDR3 sequence: CATGQPYEQYF. CDR3 coding DNA: TGTGCCACCGGACAGCCCTACGAGCAGTACTTC.

This chain uses TRBV29-1 with TRBJ2-7; D unresolved. Trimming stripped 4 bases from V and 2 bases from J, with 15 bases between. This CDR3 is 14 amino acids long. Germline CDR1 reads SQVTM; CDR2 reads ANQGSEA. The CDR3 region is CSVAHKVTTYEQYF. The CDR3 DNA follows: TGCAGCGTTGCGCATAAAGTGACGACCTACGAGCAGTACTTC.

This chain joins TRBV3-1 and TRBJ2-7; D possibly corresponds to TRBD1 (5 bases). The CDR3 runs to 14 residues. Germline assignment: CDR1 LGHDT and CDR2 YNNKEL (reference sequence). V was clipped by 6 bases and J by 4 bases, with 16 bases between them. In DNA, the CDR3 is TGTGCCAGCAGTTGGCAGGGCCCCCAATACGAGCAGTACTTC. This encodes CASSWQGPQYEQYF.

This clonotype has a handful of counts. The chain carries TRBV20-1 and TRBJ2-7, with D uncertain. The CDR3 loop spans 12 amino acids. The germline V gene encodes CDR1 DFQATT and CDR2 SNEGSKA (reference sequence). Here the CDR3 DNA reads TGCAGCGTCTATGGCCTCAGAGGCGAGCAGTACTTC. Protein product: CSVYGLRGEQYF.

The V gene is TRBV5-6, the J gene TRBJ2-1, with 8 bases fitting TRBD2. Germline CDR1 and CDR2: SGHDT and YYEEEE. The CDR3 extends over 15 amino acids. V was clipped by 0 bases and J by 9 bases; unmatched bases: 8. The CDR3 region has the DNA TGTGCCAGCAGCTTGGTCCAGACTAGCGCGGCTGAGCAGTTCTTC. Protein product: CASSLVQTSAAEQFF.

This clonotype has a handful of counts. The chain employs TRBV28 and TRBJ2-5; 10 bases agree with TRBD2. The CDR3 covers 17 residues. The V gene's germline CDR1 is MDHEN and CDR2 SYDVKM. V was pared by 6 bases and J by 0 bases, with 10 bases of the junction left unmatched. The CDR3 DNA reads as TGTGCCAGCAGCTTTCTTAGGACTAGCGGTAACCAAGAGACCCAGTACTTC. It specifies CASSFLRTSGNQETQYF.

The CDR3 bases are TGTGCCAGCAGCCCCTCGGGGTTTTACGAGCAGTACTTC. Protein: CASSPSGFYEQYF. J is TRBJ2-7 and V is TRBV7-2; weak D call: TRBD2 (5 bases). Germline CDR1 is SGHTA and CDR2 is FQGNSA. Trimming stripped 5 bases from V and 4 bases from J, with 12 bases between. The CDR3 is 13 amino acids. Complete variable domain (other parts from reference TRBV7-2 and TRBJ2-7): GAGVSQSPSNKVTEKGKDVELRCDPISGHTALYWYRQSLGQGLEFLIYFQGNSAPDKSGLPSDRFSAERTGGSVSTLTIQRTQQEDSAVYLCASSPSGFYEQYFGPGTRLTVT.

The CDR3 DNA sequence: TGCAGCGTTGCTAGGCGGGAGGCCAAAAACATTCAGTACTTC. This sequence encodes CSVARREAKNIQYF. The rearrangement uses TRBV29-1 and TRBJ2-4; 7 nucleotides agree with TRBD2. Unmatched junction bases numbered 4, after V lost 4 bases and J lost 1 base. This CDR3 has 14 amino acids. Germline V gene data show CDR1 as SQVTM and CDR2 as ANQGSEA.

This chain links TRBV5-1 with TRBJ2-3, with D perhaps TRBD2 (5 bases). The CDR3 spans 16 residues. The V end lost 0 bases, the J end lost 4 bases, and 15 bases lay between the germline ends. CDR1 SGHRS and CDR2 YFSETQ come from the germline V gene. The CDR3 reads CASSLGVAFVSDTQYF. The CDR3 bases are TGCGCCAGCAGCTTGGGGGTAGCGTTCGTGTCAGATACGCAGTATTTT.

This clonotype was detected once. The V and J genes are TRBV5-1 and TRBJ2-7, with 11 nucleotides matching TRBD2. The V gene's germline CDR1 is SGHRS and CDR2 YFSETQ. This CDR3 is built from 15 residues. Germline trimming cut 0 bases from V and 3 bases from J; bases unmatched to any gene: 2. The CDR3 nucleotides read TGCGCCAGCAGCTTGGTTAGCGGGAGGGACTACGAGCAGTACTTC. This gives the protein CASSLVSGRDYEQYF.

This clonotype was counted only a few times. The gene calls are TRBV25-1 and TRBJ1-2, with D maybe TRBD1 (6 bases). Trimming removed 6 bases at V and 2 bases at J, with 13 bases between. The CDR3 spans 14 residues. The germline CDR1 and CDR2 sequences are MGHDK and SYGVNS. The CDR3 coding sequence is TGTGCCAGCAGGAGCCTGGGGGCCAACTATGGCTACACCTTC. Residues: CASRSLGANYGYTF.

The sample holds many counts of this clonotype. This chain connects TRBV12-3 or TRBV12-4 to TRBJ2-4; possible D gene TRBD2, 6 bases. Between the trimmed V and J ends, which lost 3 bases and 0 bases, there was a span of 12 bases. CDR3 length: 16 residues. The CDR3 sequence: CASSLEGSLAKNIQYF. Written as DNA, the CDR3 is TGTGCCAGCAGTTTGGAGGGCAGTTTAGCCAAAAACATTCAGTACTTC.

V gene TRBV5-1 combines with J gene TRBJ1-1; no clear D. Germline CDR1 and CDR2: SGHRS and YFSETQ. The CDR3 runs to 14 residues. Trimming left V 4 bases short and J 1 base short, with 11 bases between. The CDR3 DNA follows: TGCGCCAGCAGCGGGGAAACGAGGAACACTGAAGCTTTCTTT. Protein product: CASSGETRNTEAFF.

This clonotype showed up just a few times. This sequence joins TRBV12-5 and TRBJ2-3, with D possibly being TRBD1 (5 bases). The V end lost 5 bases, the J end lost 2 bases, and 8 bases lay between the germline ends. The CDR3 runs to 13 residues. Germline CDR1 reads LGHNT; CDR2 reads FRNRAP. CDR3 in amino acids: CASGQDNTDTQYF. The CDR3 DNA sequence: TGTGCTAGTGGTCAGGACAACACAGATACGCAGTATTTT.

This clonotype turned up a few times. This rearrangement joins TRBV12-3 or TRBV12-4 to TRBJ2-7; 7 bases align to TRBD2. This CDR3 is 15 amino acids long. V gave up 0 bases and J gave up 0 bases; unmatched junction bases: 2. The CDR3 region has the DNA TGTGCCAGCAGTTTAGCGGGAGGGTACTCCTACGAGCAGTACTTC. Amino acids: CASSLAGGYSYEQYF.

The rearrangement joins TRBV5-1 to TRBJ2-3; 15 positions match TRBD2. Germline CDR1 is SGHRS and CDR2 is YFSETQ. The CDR3 spans 16 residues. The V gene end was trimmed by 5 bases and the J gene end by 6 bases; junction bases not matched to a gene: 7. The CDR3 bases are TGCGCCAGCAGTTTCGTGGGGACTAGCGGGGGGGATACGCAGTATTTT. It codes for CASSFVGTSGGDTQYF.

Of note for this clonotype: Just one base apart from a much larger clone, this may be a read error. The chain employs TRBV6-2 or TRBV6-3 and TRBJ2-1; no clear D. Germline lookup yields CDR1 MNHEY and CDR2 SVGEGT. The CDR3 is made up of 11 amino acids. V was shortened by 6 bases and J by 10 bases, with 10 bases between the two germline ends. CDR3: CASRRMGEQFF. The CDR3 DNA sequence: TGTGCCAGCAGGAGAATGGGCGAGCAGTTCTTC.

This clonotype was counted between two and nine times. The rearrangement links TRBV20-1 to TRBJ2-7, with D possibly TRBD1 on 6 matching bases. This CDR3 has 15 amino acids. CDR1 DFQATT and CDR2 SNEGSKA come from the germline V gene (reference sequence). The ends were cut back, 0 bases at V and 0 bases at J, with 12 bases in the middle. The chain's CDR3 is CSARDSGTPSYEQYF. In DNA, the CDR3 is TGCAGTGCTAGAGACTCCGGGACACCCTCCTACGAGCAGTACTTC.

The rearrangement joins TRBV12-3 or TRBV12-4 to TRBJ1-1; 7 nucleotides match TRBD1. The J segment lost 11 bases and the V segment lost 5 bases, leaving 8 bases of the junction unmatched. The CDR3 is made up of 12 amino acids. In DNA, the CDR3 is TGTGCCAGCAGTGCTACAGGGGAGGTGGCTTTCTTT. It codes for CASSATGEVAFF.